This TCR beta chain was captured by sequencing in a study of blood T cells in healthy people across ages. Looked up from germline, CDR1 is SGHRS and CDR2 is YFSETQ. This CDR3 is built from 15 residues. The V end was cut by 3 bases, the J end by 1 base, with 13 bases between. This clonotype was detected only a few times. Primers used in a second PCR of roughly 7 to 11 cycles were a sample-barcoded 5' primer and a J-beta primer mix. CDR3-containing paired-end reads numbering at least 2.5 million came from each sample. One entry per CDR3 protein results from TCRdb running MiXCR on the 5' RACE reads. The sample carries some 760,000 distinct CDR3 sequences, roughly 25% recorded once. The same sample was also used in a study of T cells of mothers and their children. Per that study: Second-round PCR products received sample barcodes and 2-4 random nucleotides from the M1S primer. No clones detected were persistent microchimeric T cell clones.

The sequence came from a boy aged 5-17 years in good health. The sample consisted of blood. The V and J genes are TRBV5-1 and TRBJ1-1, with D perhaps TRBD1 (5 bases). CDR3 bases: TGCGCCAGCAGCTCGACGAGGCAGGGGAACACTGAAGCTTTCTTT. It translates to CASSSTRQGNTEAFF.